This section outlines one T cell receptor (beta chain) sequence together with its context. The entry originates in a study of blood T cell repertoires in COVID-19. The method was immunoSEQ multiplex PCR; TCRdb's version includes in-frame clones alone and lacks a portion of them. The table lists under 250,000 clones, around 79% of them singletons, with under 7% in the top ten. V lost 7 bases, J lost 10 bases, and 10 bases stayed unmatched. Germline V gives CDR1 LNHDA, CDR2 SQIVND (reference sequence). CDR3 length: 13 amino acids. This receptor was taken from a woman between 40 and 55 years old with COVID-19, enrolled during active disease. V is TRBV19 and J is TRBJ2-1, with 7 bases lining up with TRBD1. The sample taken for sequencing was peripheral blood. The DNA of the CDR3 is TGTGCCAGTACCTTGACAGGGTGGGACGAGCAGTTCTTC. This codes for CASTLTGWDEQFF.